The T cell receptor (beta chain) under discussion was sequenced for a study of cytomegalovirus exposure and HLA in healthy donors. The PCR used 60 Vbeta and 13 Jbeta primers. Sequenced by immunoSEQ multiplex PCR; TCRdb stores in-frame clones only, minus some. The sample includes about 120,000 clones, about three quarters of them seen just once. This CDR3 has 15 amino acids. Trimming took off 6 bases at V and 2 bases at J, with 16 bases between the two ends. Looked up from germline, CDR1 is MNHNS and CDR2 is SASEGT. This clone was detected only once. The material sequenced was PBMCs. The sequence was collected from a woman aged 25 to 39 in good health and CMV-seropositive. V and J are TRBV6-1 and TRBJ1-1; D unresolved. CDR3 amino acids: CASRVNRELNTEAFF. The CDR3 DNA reads TGTGCCAGCAGAGTTAACCGGGAGCTTAACACTGAAGCTTTCTTT.